The 3 T cell receptor beta chains in this list originate from one sample, sequenced in a study of T cells in women clearing cervical HPV infection. Clones were read by immunoSEQ multiplex PCR, and TCRdb kept only the in-frame ones, dropping some. The table for this sample gives more than 20,000 clones. The sequencing input was blood buffy coat. The source of these receptors is a woman between 18 and 70 years old with a cervical HPV16 infection that either progressed to CIN3+ or cleared (not recorded which).

On this clone: The junction and the germline gene differ at one end; a read error may be behind it. The sequence runs out 3 residues before the end of the CDR3; the remainder is reconstructed from the germline J gene. The J gene is TRBJ1-2, the V gene TRBV4-2; 9 bases match TRBD1. From germline, CDR1 is LGHNA and CDR2 YNFKEQ. There are 14 residues in the CDR3. CDR3 DNA (partial): TGCGCCAGCAGCTACAGGGGGCGCGACTATGGC. Its protein product is CASSYRGRDYG. The full CDR3 protein is CASSYRGRDYGYTF.

In regard to this clone: The read is 3 residues too short to cover the CDR3 end, so that end is filled in from the germline J gene. The chain recombines TRBV7-2 with TRBJ2-2; TRBD1 matches 9 bases. This CDR3 region has 15 residues. Per the germline V gene, CDR1 is SGHTA and CDR2 is FQGNSA. V shed 5 bases and J 7 bases; nucleotides not matched to a gene: 8. The covered CDR3 bases are TGTGCCAGCAGCCCGACAGGGGGTTATGGCGGGGAG. This encodes CASSPTGGYGGE. The full CDR3 reads CASSPTGGYGGELFF. The full variable domain, in which reference TRBV7-2 and TRBJ2-2 provide the parts outside the CDR3, is GAGVSQSPSNKVTEKGKDVELRCDPISGHTALYWYRQSLGQGLEFLIYFQGNSAPDKSGLPSDRFSAERTGGSVSTLTIQRTQQEDSAVYLCASSPTGGYGGELFFGEGSRLTVL.

On this clone: The read ends 3 residues early relative to the CDR3; the germline J gene fills the gap. The V and J genes are TRBV7-9 and TRBJ2-5; tentative D call: TRBD2 (5 bases). Germline V lookup: CDR1 SEHNR, CDR2 FQNEAQ (reference sequence). The CDR3 spans 14 residues. CDR3 protein: CASSPLASTDTQYF. CDR3 bases read: TGTGCCAGCAGCCCTCTAGCTAGCACAGATACC.